One and the same sample provided the 2 T cell receptor beta chains below, sequenced in a study of cytomegalovirus exposure and HLA in healthy donors. PCR was performed using 60 Vbeta and 13 Jbeta primers. Assay: immunoSEQ multiplex PCR; the TCRdb copy retains only in-frame clones and omits some. The profile shows about 140,000 clones, around 82% of them singletons. Source material: PBMCs. These receptors originate from a man aged 18 to 29 in good health and CMV-seropositive.

The chain uses TRBV11-2 and TRBJ2-7; D is uncertain. Germline CDR1 and CDR2: SGHAT and FQNNGV. V dropped 5 bases and J dropped 4 bases, with 15 bases sitting between them. The CDR3 covers 14 residues. This CDR3 reads CASSAPNGFYEQYF. For the CDR3, the DNA is TGTGCCAGCAGCGCCCCAAATGGCTTTTACGAGCAGTACTTC.

The chain uses TRBV6-5 and TRBJ1-3, with unresolved D. There are 16 residues in the CDR3. V lost 2 bases to trimming and J lost 0 bases, with 11 bases between them. Germline V CDR1 and CDR2: MNHEY, SVGAGI. Here the CDR3 reads CASSYRGIRSGNTIYF. For the CDR3, the DNA is TGTGCCAGCAGTTACCGAGGCATACGCTCTGGAAACACCATATATTTT.